This entry lists 27 T cell receptor beta chains sequenced from one sample in a study of OX40 agonist ivuxolimab in advanced cancers. TCRdb keeps only in-frame clones here, not all; method: immunoSEQ multiplex PCR. This table has approximately 77,000 clones, roughly 91% appearing once. This sample comprised CD4+ or CD8+ T cells sorted from blood, obtained in a trial of the OX40 agonist ivuxolimab. The receptors originated from an adult with an advanced solid tumor such as melanoma, head and neck, liver or kidney cancer.

Judged by abundance, this clone is medium-sized. The chain employs TRBV10-1 and TRBJ1-1, with D unresolved. The CDR3 is 12 residues long. CDR1 WNHNN and CDR2 SYGVQD come from the germline V gene (reference sequence). The ends were cut back, 5 bases at V and 1 base at J, with 5 bases in the middle. The CDR3 sequence: CASSYRNTEAFF. The CDR3, as DNA: TGCGCCAGCAGTTACAGGAACACTGAAGCTTTCTTT.

The chain recombines TRBV5-6 with TRBJ1-1; tentatively, D is TRBD1 (5 bases). V was shortened by 4 bases and J by 3 bases, with 16 bases between the two germline ends. Germline V gives CDR1 SGHDT, CDR2 YYEEEE. The CDR3 totals 15 residues. The CDR3 nucleotides are TGTGCCAGCAGCCACCGGAGGGGTGGTGACACTGAAGCTTTCTTT. This encodes CASSHRRGGDTEAFF. Full variable domain (missing parts from reference TRBV5-6 and TRBJ1-1): DAGVTQSPTHLIKTRGQQVTLRCSPKSGHDTVSWYQQALGQGPQFIFQYYEEEERQRGNFPDRFSGHQFPNYSSELNVNALLLGDSALYLCASSHRRGGDTEAFFGQGTRLTVV.

The chain uses TRBV11-3 and TRBJ2-2; the match to TRBD2 covers 8 bases. Germline assignment: CDR1 SGHNT and CDR2 YENEEA. The CDR3 has 15 residues. The ends lost 5 bases at V and 5 bases at J; junction bases unmatched: 7. The CDR3 loop reads CASSPRSGGTGELFF. The CDR3 DNA reads TGTGCCAGCAGCCCTCGCTCGGGGGGGACCGGGGAGCTGTTTTTT.

The rearrangement links TRBV27 to TRBJ2-2; 11 bases fit TRBD2. Germline lookup yields CDR1 MNHEY and CDR2 SMNVEV (reference sequence). V shed 4 bases, J shed 3 bases, and the junction held 10 bases outside the gene matches. This CDR3 has 18 amino acids. CDR3 in DNA: TGTGCCAGCAGTTCGGGACTAGCGGAGCTAAAGTACACCGGGGAGCTGTTTTTT. Translating gives CASSSGLAELKYTGELFF.

The chain combines TRBV21-1 with TRBJ1-1; the DNA was not used to check the table's D call, TRBD1. TRBV21-1 is deemed a pseudogene. This CDR3 is built from 17 residues. DNA for the CDR3: TGTGCCAGCAGCGATCTGGTCAGGGACAGAAGTGGCACTGAAGCTTTCTTT. Amino acid sequence: CASSDLVRDRSGTEAFF.

The chain links TRBV11-3 to TRBJ2-3; D might be TRBD2 (5 bases). CDR3 length: 16 amino acids. The V gene's germline CDR1 is SGHNT and CDR2 YENEEA. V was shortened by 0 bases and J by 0 bases, with 10 bases between the two germline ends. The CDR3 nucleotides are TGTGCCAGCAGCTTAGACCCCGGGGTTAGCACAGATACGCAGTATTTT. Amino acid sequence: CASSLDPGVSTDTQYF.

The chain combines TRBV5-1 with TRBJ2-2; D is perhaps TRBD1 or TRBD2 (5 bases each). This CDR3 has 15 residues. The V gene's germline CDR1 is SGHRS and CDR2 YFSETQ. The V end was cut by 4 bases, the J end by 7 bases, with 17 bases between. This chain's CDR3 is CASSRSPTGGGELFF. The CDR3 coding sequence is TGCGCCAGCAGCCGGTCGCCCACAGGAGGCGGGGAGCTGTTTTTT.

This rearrangement joins TRBV5-1 to TRBJ1-2; perhaps TRBD1 as D (6 bases). The germline V gene has CDR1 SGHRS and CDR2 YFSETQ. Trimming stripped 0 bases from V and 4 bases from J, with 13 bases between. The CDR3 runs 15 residues. CDR3 amino acids: CASSLGPGTIYGYTF. The CDR3 region has the DNA TGCGCCAGCAGCTTGGGTCCCGGGACAATCTATGGCTACACCTTC.

The count of this clone is one. The same CDR3 also results from other DNA sequences found in this sample. V usage is TRBV5-1 and J usage is TRBJ2-1; 8 bases match TRBD1. The CDR3 loop spans 15 amino acids. V lost 2 bases to trimming and J lost 0 bases; unmatched junction nucleotides: 1. Germline-derived CDR1 and CDR2 are SGHRS and YFSETQ. The CDR3 DNA reads as TGCGCCAGCAGCTTTACAGGGGGCTCCTACAATGAGCAGTTCTTC. This translates into CASSFTGGSYNEQFF.

This chain uses TRBV28 with TRBJ2-3; D uncertain. CDR3 length: 12 amino acids. V gave up 2 bases and J gave up 9 bases, with 9 bases separating them. CDR1 and CDR2 from the germline V gene are MDHEN and SYDVKM. The CDR3 spells CASSLTSLTQYF. CDR3 bases: TGTGCCAGCAGTTTAACGAGCTTAACGCAGTATTTT.

V is TRBV28 and J is TRBJ2-3, with 7 bases aligning to TRBD1. The germline V gene has CDR1 MDHEN and CDR2 SYDVKM. The CDR3 loop spans 14 amino acids. V lost 6 bases and J lost 3; bases outside the gene matches: 6. The CDR3 region is CASRTGQGTDTQYF. In DNA, the CDR3 is TGTGCCAGCAGGACAGGGCAGGGGACAGATACGCAGTATTTT.

The CDR3 region has the DNA TGTGCCATCAGGATTCGACCTGAGGGCTACGAGCAGTACTTC. As protein: CAIRIRPEGYEQYF. The chain recombines TRBV10-3 with TRBJ2-7; TRBD2 is a possible D gene (5 bases). Germline CDR1 reads ENHRY; CDR2 reads SYGVKD. The V end lost 6 bases, the J end lost 3 bases, and 15 bases lay between the germline ends. The CDR3 length is 14 residues.

This chain connects TRBV18 to TRBJ1-2; no firm D call. V was cut by 3 bases and J by 5 bases, with 13 bases left in between. Germline CDR1 reads KGHSH; CDR2 reads LQKENI. The CDR3 consists of 14 residues. The CDR3 region has the DNA TGTGCCAGCTCACCCCCAGCACACTCTTATGGCTACACCTTC. Translation gives CASSPPAHSYGYTF.

The chain recombines TRBV18 with TRBJ1-1; the D gene is possibly TRBD1 (6 bases). Germline V gene data show CDR1 as KGHSH and CDR2 as LQKENI. V was cut by 7 bases and J by 4 bases, with 16 bases left in between. CDR3 length: 14 residues. CDR3 in amino acids: CASLNREWGTEAFF. CDR3 nucleotide sequence: TGTGCCAGCTTAAACAGGGAATGGGGCACTGAAGCTTTCTTT.

In the case of this clone: Other DNA sequences from this sample encode an identical CDR3 as well. V gene TRBV7-2 combines with J gene TRBJ2-3; 9 nucleotides line up with TRBD2. The CDR3 consists of 15 residues. Trimming took 5 bases from V and 6 from J; bases not matched to a gene: 9. Germline V gives CDR1 SGHTA, CDR2 FQGNSA. CDR3 protein: CASSTKTSGGDTQYF. CDR3 DNA sequence: TGTGCCAGCAGCACAAAGACCAGCGGGGGGGATACGCAGTATTTT.

The chain couples TRBV30 to TRBJ2-2; D is uncertain. This CDR3 contains 18 residues. Deletions cut 2 bases from V and 2 bases from J, with 21 bases between. Germline values: CDR1 GTSNPN, CDR2 SVGIG (reference sequence). The CDR3 reads CAWSRIRRAGGNTGELFF. The CDR3 coding sequence is TGTGCCTGGAGTAGAATCCGTCGGGCTGGCGGAAACACCGGGGAGCTGTTTTTT.

V usage is TRBV7-9 and J usage is TRBJ2-3, with a weak D call TRBD2 (5 bases). The CDR3 sequence is 15 residues long. V gave up 5 bases and J gave up 0 bases, with 12 bases separating them. CDR1 and CDR2 from the germline V gene are SEHNR and FQNEAQ (reference sequence). Written as DNA, the CDR3 is TGTGCCAGCAGCCGAGGTGGACTCAGCACAGATACGCAGTATTTT. It specifies CASSRGGLSTDTQYF.

The chain links TRBV11-3 to TRBJ2-7; 7 bases map to TRBD1. Germline V lookup: CDR1 SGHNT, CDR2 YENEEA. Trimming cost V 5 bases and J 7 bases; bases outside gene matches: 8. The CDR3 totals 13 residues. CDR3 nucleotide sequence: TGTGCCAGCAGCATGGACAGGCCGGGGGAGCAGTACTTC. The encoded protein is CASSMDRPGEQYF.

The chain has TRBV28 and TRBJ1-2; D is uncertain. This CDR3 has 17 amino acids. The germline V and J ends were trimmed by 6 bases and 1 base, with 21 bases remaining between them. Germline loops: CDR1 MDHEN, CDR2 SYDVKM. CDR3 bases: TGTGCCAGCAGAAAGGAGTGGCGCTCCGGGTTTAACTATGGCTACACCTTC. Its protein product is CASRKEWRSGFNYGYTF.

The chain carries TRBV18 and TRBJ1-3; D may be TRBD1 (5 bases). CDR1 and CDR2 (germline): KGHSH, LQKENI. The CDR3 runs to 13 residues. V was trimmed by 5 bases and J by 5 bases, leaving 10 bases between them. The CDR3 is CASSTTDRNTIYF. The CDR3 coding sequence is TGTGCCAGCTCAACGACAGATAGAAACACCATATATTTT.

The V gene is TRBV28, the J gene TRBJ1-2, with D unresolved. Trimming left V 6 bases short and J 4 bases short, with 15 bases between. CDR3 length: 14 amino acids. In germline, CDR1 is MDHEN, CDR2 SYDVKM. The CDR3 region has the DNA TGTGCCAGCAGATCAAGCTCGACCCTCTATGGCTACACCTTC. Its translation: CASRSSSTLYGYTF.

The V gene is TRBV10-2, the J gene TRBJ1-1; D may be TRBD1 (5 bases). Trimming took off 5 bases at V and 11 bases at J, with 15 bases between the two ends. Germline V gives CDR1 WSHSY, CDR2 SAAADI. The CDR3 has 12 residues. The CDR3 DNA sequence: TGCGCCAGCAGTCGTCCGGGGGGAGCGGCTTTCTTT. Amino acid sequence: CASSRPGGAAFF.

The V and J genes are TRBV2 and TRBJ2-5; D is tentatively TRBD1 or TRBD2 (5 bases each). This CDR3 has 12 residues. Germline CDR1 and CDR2: SNHLY and FYNNEI. The V end lost 6 bases, the J end lost 5 bases, and 10 bases lay between the germline ends. As DNA, the CDR3 is TGTGCCAGCAGCAGGGAGTGGGAGACCCAGTACTTC. The encoded protein is CASSREWETQYF.

The J gene is TRBJ2-3, the V gene TRBV18, with 14 positions matching TRBD2. The V gene's germline CDR1 is KGHSH and CDR2 LQKENI. The V gene end was trimmed by 3 bases and the J gene end by 0 bases; junction bases not matched to a gene: 5. This CDR3 is built from 18 residues. Here the CDR3 reads CASSPGTSGSSSTDTQYF. For the CDR3, the DNA is TGTGCCAGCTCACCGGGGACTAGCGGGAGTTCCAGCACAGATACGCAGTATTTT.

This clone occurred a few times. This chain links TRBV6-1 with TRBJ1-5; 9 nucleotides match TRBD1. CDR1 and CDR2 (germline): MNHNS, SASEGT. The junction had 5 bases not matched to a gene; V was cut back by 6 bases and J by 5 bases. This CDR3 region has 14 residues. CDR3 bases: TGTGCCAGCAGACAGGGGGCCGGAGATCAGCCCCAGCATTTT. Translated: CASRQGAGDQPQHF.

The rearrangement links TRBV7-9 to TRBJ2-1; the D gene is possibly TRBD1 (5 bases). V was cut by 5 bases and J by 6 bases, with 20 bases left in between. CDR1 and CDR2 (germline): SEHNR, FQNEAQ (reference sequence). This CDR3 region has 16 residues. The CDR3, as DNA: TGTGCCAGCAGCCCGCCGTGGGCAGGGTTCGTCAATGAGCAGTTCTTC. Its protein product is CASSPPWAGFVNEQFF.

The V gene is TRBV28, the J gene TRBJ1-2; perhaps TRBD1 as D (5 bases). This CDR3 contains 12 residues. In germline, CDR1 is MDHEN, CDR2 SYDVKM. Trimming shortened V by 6 bases and J by 8 bases, and 13 bases separated the two germline ends. The CDR3 DNA follows: TGTGCCAGCAGAGGACAACTATGGGGCTACACCTTC. The encoded protein is CASRGQLWGYTF.